These T cell receptor beta chains were read from a single sample in a study of shared clonotypes between healthy human individuals. The assay was immunoSEQ multiplex PCR, and TCRdb's table has in-frame clones only and misses some. In the table there are about 1.1 million clones, approximately 80% of which are singletons. Sequenced input: memory CD4+ T cells from PBMCs. The receptors come from a man younger than 30 in good health. Some clones in this sample may be carry-over from other donors' samples. CDR3s include the opening cysteine and the closing phenylalanine or tryptophan. A D gene is named only where the DNA matches it firmly. Expanded clones are given a class, and other clones once, few, many or no size at all.

size	J	V	D	DNA	CDR3
many	TRBJ1-1	TRBV9	NA	TGTGCCAGCAGCGTAGTTGGGGAGGCCACTGAAGCTTTCTTT	CASSVVGEATEAFF
NA	TRBJ2-2	TRBV7-3	NA	TGTGCCAGCAGACCCGGCCAAGGCACCGGGGAGCTGTTTTTT	CASRPGQGTGELFF
NA	TRBJ1-2	TRBV6-1	NA	TGTGCCAGCAGTGAAGGGCGGGGATATTATGGCTACACCTTC	CASSEGRGYYGYTF
NA	TRBJ1-1	TRBV10-3	TRBD1	TGTGCCATCAGCAGACAGGGTTCGGGGGGCACTGAAGCTTTCTTT	CAISRQGSGGTEAFF
once	TRBJ2-7	TRBV2	TRBD1	TGTGCCAGCAGGGAAACCGGGACAGGGATAGGGCAGTACTTC	CASRETGTGIGQYF
NA	TRBJ2-7	TRBV19	NA	TGTGCCAGTAGTATTGTCCCTTACGAGCAGTACTTC	CASSIVPYEQYF
NA	TRBJ2-1	TRBV6-1	NA	TGTGCCAGCAGTGAGGGGCGAACGTACAATGAGCAGTTCTTC	CASSEGRTYNEQFF
NA	TRBJ2-2	TRBV7-6	NA	TGTGCCAGCAGCTTACGCGGGGACGGGAGCTTTACCGGGGAGCTGTTTTTT	CASSLRGDGSFTGELFF
NA	TRBJ2-5	TRBV29-1	TRBD2	TGCAGCGTTATCCCTTTAGCGGGAATCCAGTACTTC	CSVIPLAGIQYF
NA	TRBJ2-1	TRBV4-1	TRBD2	TGCGCCAGCAGCCAAGCTCAGACTAGCGGGCAGGATGAGCAGTTCTTC	CASSQAQTSGQDEQFF
NA	TRBJ2-7	TRBV28	TRBD2	TGTGCCAGCAGTCCAGCCGGGACTAGCGGGAGGCGTTTGGGGGAGCAGTACTTC	CASSPAGTSGRRLGEQYF
NA	TRBJ2-7	TRBV28	NA	TGTGCCAGCAGTTTACAGGGTCCGAAGGAGCAGTACTTC	CASSLQGPKEQYF
NA	TRBJ2-7	TRBV6-5	NA	TGTGCCAGCAGTTCCACTAGCAGAAACTACGAGCAGTACTTC	CASSSTSRNYEQYF